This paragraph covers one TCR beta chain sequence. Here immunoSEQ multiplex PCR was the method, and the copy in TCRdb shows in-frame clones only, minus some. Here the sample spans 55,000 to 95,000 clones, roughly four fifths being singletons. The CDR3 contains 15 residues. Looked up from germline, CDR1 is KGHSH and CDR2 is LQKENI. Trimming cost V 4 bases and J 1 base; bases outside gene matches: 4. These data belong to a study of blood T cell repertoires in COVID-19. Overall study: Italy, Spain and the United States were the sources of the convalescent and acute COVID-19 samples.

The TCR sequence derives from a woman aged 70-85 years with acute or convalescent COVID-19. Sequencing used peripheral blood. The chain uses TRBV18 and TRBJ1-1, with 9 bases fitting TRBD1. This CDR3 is CASSQPGQGNTEAFF. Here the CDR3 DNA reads TGTGCCAGCTCACAACCGGGACAGGGGAACACTGAAGCTTTCTTT.